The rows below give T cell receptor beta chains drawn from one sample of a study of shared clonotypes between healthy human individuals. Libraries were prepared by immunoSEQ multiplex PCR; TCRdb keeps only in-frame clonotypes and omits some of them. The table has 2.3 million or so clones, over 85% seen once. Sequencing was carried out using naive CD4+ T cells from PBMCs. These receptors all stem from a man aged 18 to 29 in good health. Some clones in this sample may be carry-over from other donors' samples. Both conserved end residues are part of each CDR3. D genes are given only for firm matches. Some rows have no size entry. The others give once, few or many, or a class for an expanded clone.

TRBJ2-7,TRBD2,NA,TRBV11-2,CASSFTGTTYEQYF,TGTGCCAGCAGCTTCACCGGGACTACCTACGAGCAGTACTTC
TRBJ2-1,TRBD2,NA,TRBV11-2,CASSSLLLAGSFNEQFF,TGTGCCAGCAGCTCCCTCCTTTTAGCGGGATCTTTCAATGAGCAGTTCTTC
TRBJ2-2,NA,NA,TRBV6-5,CASSSPGTGELFF,TGTGCCAGCAGTTCACCTGGGACCGGGGAGCTGTTTTTT
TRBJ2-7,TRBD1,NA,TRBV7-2,CASSLGQGVGYEQYF,TGTGCCAGCAGCTTGGGGCAGGGGGTTGGTTACGAGCAGTACTTC
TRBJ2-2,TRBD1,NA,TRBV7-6,CASSLGQGMSAGELFF,TGTGCCAGCAGCTTAGGACAGGGGATGTCCGCCGGGGAGCTGTTTTTT
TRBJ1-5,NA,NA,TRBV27,CASSPLGGRMQPQHF,TGTGCCAGCAGTCCCCTGGGGGGGCGAATGCAGCCCCAGCATTTT
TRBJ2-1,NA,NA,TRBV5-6,CASSNSQNRHNEQFF,TGTGCCAGCAGCAATTCCCAGAACAGACACAATGAGCAGTTCTTC
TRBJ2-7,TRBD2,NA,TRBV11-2,CASSFGLASSYEQYF,TGTGCCAGCAGCTTCGGACTAGCGAGCTCCTACGAGCAGTACTTC
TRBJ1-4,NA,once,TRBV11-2,CASSPWRGRDHEKLFF,TGTGCCAGCAGCCCCTGGCGAGGCCGAGACCATGAAAAACTGTTTTTT
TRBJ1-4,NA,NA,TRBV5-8,CASTTWPGRATNEKLFF,TGTGCCAGCACCACGTGGCCGGGTCGGGCAACTAATGAAAAACTGTTTTTT
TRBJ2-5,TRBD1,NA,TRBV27,CASSSGQGWRETQYF,TGTGCCAGCAGTTCTGGACAGGGGTGGAGAGAGACCCAGTACTTC
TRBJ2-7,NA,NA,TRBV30,CAWAPSDGEQYF,TGTGCCTGGGCCCCGAGTGATGGCGAGCAGTACTTC
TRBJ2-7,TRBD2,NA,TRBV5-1,CASSLTSGEQYF,TGCGCCAGCAGCTTGACTAGCGGGGAGCAGTACTTC
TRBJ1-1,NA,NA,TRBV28,CASSSLPHTAFF,TGTGCCAGCAGTTCATTACCCCACACAGCTTTCTTT
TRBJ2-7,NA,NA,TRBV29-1,CSVPPRELSYEQYF,TGCAGCGTCCCCCCCCGAGAGTTATCCTACGAGCAGTACTTC
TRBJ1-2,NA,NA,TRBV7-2,CASSQPPGSPNYGYTF,TGTGCCAGCAGCCAACCACCGGGCAGCCCTAACTATGGCTACACCTTC
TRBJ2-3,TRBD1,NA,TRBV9,CASSAGTGVTDTQYF,TGTGCCAGCAGCGCCGGGACAGGGGTGACAGATACGCAGTATTTT
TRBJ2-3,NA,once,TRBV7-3,CASSKGLSADTQYF,TGTGCCAGCAGCAAGGGCCTTTCGGCAGATACGCAGTATTTT
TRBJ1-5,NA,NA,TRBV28,CASTPGGDQPQHF,TGTGCCAGCACCCCTGGGGGGGATCAGCCCCAGCATTTT
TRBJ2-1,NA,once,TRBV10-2,CASTLALAVSNEQFF,TGCGCCAGCACCCTAGCTCTGGCAGTGTCCAATGAGCAGTTCTTC
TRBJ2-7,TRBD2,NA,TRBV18,CASSPTSGSSYEQYF,TGTGCCAGCTCGCCCACTAGCGGGAGTTCCTACGAGCAGTACTTC
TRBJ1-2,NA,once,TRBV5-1,CASSQGPANYGYTF,TGCGCCAGCAGCCAGGGACCGGCGAACTATGGCTACACCTTC
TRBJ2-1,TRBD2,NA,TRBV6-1,CASSEGLAPNEQFF,TGTGCCAGCAGTGAGGGACTAGCGCCGAATGAGCAGTTCTTC
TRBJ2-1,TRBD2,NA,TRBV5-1,CASSSGLAGGKQFF,TGCGCCAGCAGCTCCGGACTAGCGGGAGGGAAGCAGTTCTTC
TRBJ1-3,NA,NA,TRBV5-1,CASSLELNSGNTIYF,TGCGCCAGCAGCTTGGAACTTAACTCTGGAAACACCATATATTTT
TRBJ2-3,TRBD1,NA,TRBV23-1,CASSQLTRGQGKGTDTQYF,TGCGCCAGCAGTCAACTTACCCGGGGACAGGGTAAAGGCACAGATACGCAGTATTTT
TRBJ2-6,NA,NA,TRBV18,CASSFGAGANVLTF,TGTGCCAGCTCATTTGGGGCTGGGGCCAACGTCCTGACTTTC
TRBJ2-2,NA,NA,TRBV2,CASSEAEHTGELFF,TGTGCCAGCAGTGAAGCGGAACACACCGGGGAGCTGTTTTTT
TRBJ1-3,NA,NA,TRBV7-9,CASSLATSSGNTIYF,TGTGCCAGCAGCTTAGCGACCAGCTCTGGAAACACCATATATTTT
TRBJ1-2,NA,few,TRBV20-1,CSARDSRGYTF,TGCAGTGCTAGGGACTCTCGTGGCTACACCTTC
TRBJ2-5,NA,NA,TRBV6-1,CASSEGGQGETQYF,TGTGCCAGCAGTGAAGGGGGACAAGGAGAGACCCAGTACTTC
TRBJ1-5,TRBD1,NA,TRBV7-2,CASSLGGGRGYNQPQHF,TGTGCCAGCAGCTTAGGTGGGGGCAGGGGGTACAATCAGCCCCAGCATTTT
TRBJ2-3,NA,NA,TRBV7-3,CASSLQREDTQYF,TGTGCCAGCAGCTTACAACGGGAGGATACGCAGTATTTT
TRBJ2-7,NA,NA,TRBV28,CASKGGSYEQYF,TGTGCCAGCAAGGGGGGGTCCTACGAGCAGTACTTC
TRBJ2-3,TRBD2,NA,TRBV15,CATSRGGLADTDTQYF,TGTGCCACCAGCAGAGGGGGACTAGCGGACACAGATACGCAGTATTTT
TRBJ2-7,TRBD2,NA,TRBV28,CASSLYPGLAGVRSSYEQYF,TGTGCCAGCAGTTTATATCCAGGACTAGCGGGAGTAAGGAGCTCCTACGAGCAGTACTTC
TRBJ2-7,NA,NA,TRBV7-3,CASSLTHKNEQYF,TGTGCCAGCAGCTTAACTCATAAGAACGAGCAGTACTTC
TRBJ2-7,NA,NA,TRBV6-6,CASSSKESSYEQYF,TGTGCCAGCAGTTCGAAAGAGAGCTCCTACGAGCAGTACTTC
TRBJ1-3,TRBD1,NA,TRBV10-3,CAISDDRVTGNTIYF,TGTGCCATCAGTGATGACAGGGTTACAGGAAACACCATATATTTT
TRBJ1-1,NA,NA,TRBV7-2,CASSLDSNTEAFF,TGTGCCAGCAGCTTAGACTCGAACACTGAAGCTTTCTTT
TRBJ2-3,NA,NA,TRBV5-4,CASTESVGGITDTQYF,TGTGCCAGCACCGAAAGCGTAGGAGGCATCACAGATACGCAGTATTTT
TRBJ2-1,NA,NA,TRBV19,CASSIARPMERVSYNEQFF,TGTGCCAGTAGTATAGCCCGGCCTATGGAGCGGGTCTCCTACAATGAGCAGTTCTTC
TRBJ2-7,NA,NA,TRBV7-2,CASSPNRTGPKGHF,TGTGCCAGCAGCCCCAACCGCACAGGTCCGAAGGGGCACTTC
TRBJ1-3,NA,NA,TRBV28,CASSEPGRMGIYF,TGTGCCAGCAGTGAGCCAGGGCGCATGGGGATATATTTT
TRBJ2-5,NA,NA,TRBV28,CASSAQETQYF,TGTGCCAGCAGTGCCCAAGAGACCCAGTACTTC
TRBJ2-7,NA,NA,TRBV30,CAWSVYEQYF,TGTGCCTGGTCGGTCTACGAGCAGTACTTC
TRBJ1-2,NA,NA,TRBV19,CASSIVEDSKKTF,TGTGCCAGTAGTATAGTAGAGGACTCGAAGAAAACCTTC
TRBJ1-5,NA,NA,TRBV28,CASSFGQQGNQPQHF,TGTGCCAGCAGTTTCGGACAGCAGGGCAATCAGCCCCAGCATTTT